Shown below are 5 T cell receptor beta chains from a single sample sequenced in a study of T cells in Graves' hyperthyroidism and ophthalmopathy. The TCR beta CDR3 regions underwent amplification using RNA transcripts as the source. First-round RT-PCR with HTBI primers amplified the TCR CDR3 region. TCRdb redid the calling of the multiplex PCR reads with MiXCR, one entry per CDR3 protein. The sample has around 600,000 distinct CDR3 sequences; 14% are singletons. The sequencing sample was made of blood. These receptors were taken from a woman aged 18-35 years with Graves' ophthalmopathy.

This clonotype was seen repeatedly, ten times or more. This chain links TRBV27 with TRBJ2-2, with D perhaps matching TRBD1 (5 bases). Germline values: CDR1 MNHEY, CDR2 SMNVEV (reference sequence). Trimming took off 4 bases at V and 3 bases at J, with 15 bases between the two ends. The CDR3 length is 16 residues. CDR3 loop: CASSSPWARDTGELFF. The CDR3 DNA reads TGTGCCAGCAGTTCCCCGTGGGCCAGGGACACCGGGGAGCTGTTTTTT.

In its sample, this clonotype was seen a few times. V and J are TRBV4-3 and TRBJ2-7; TRBD2 matches at 7 bases. Germline V lookup: CDR1 LGHNA, CDR2 YSLEER. This CDR3 has 16 residues. Losses at the gene ends were 4 bases for V and 2 bases for J; bases not matched to a gene: 11. The CDR3 nucleotides read TGCGCCAGCAGCCCTGAGATGGGGGGGTCGACCTACGAGCAGTACTTC. This translates into CASSPEMGGSTYEQYF.

There are many counts of this clonotype. V gene TRBV28 combines with J gene TRBJ2-4; 13 positions agree with TRBD2. CDR1 is MDHEN, CDR2 SYDVKM, per germline. The CDR3 runs 16 residues. Trimming at V came to 4 bases and at J to 4 bases, leaving 4 bases not matched to a gene. This CDR3 reads CASSSRLAGGKNIQYF. In DNA, the CDR3 is TGTGCCAGCAGTTCCCGACTAGCGGGAGGTAAAAACATTCAGTACTTC.

V gene TRBV6-1 combines with J gene TRBJ2-7; 10 nucleotides match TRBD2. CDR1 is MNHNS, CDR2 SASEGT, per germline. The CDR3 consists of 16 residues. V dropped 0 bases and J dropped 2; count of bases not matched to a gene: 4. The CDR3: CASSEAGLAPAYEQYF. In nucleotides, the CDR3 is TGTGCCAGCAGTGAAGCGGGACTAGCGCCCGCCTACGAGCAGTACTTC.

With respect to this clonotype: With a much larger clone just one base away, this may be a read error. The rearrangement uses TRBV13 and TRBJ2-7; no reliable D call. The germline V and J ends were trimmed by 5 bases and 9 bases, with 17 bases remaining between them. Germline V gene lookup returns CDR1 PRHDT and CDR2 FYEKMQ (reference sequence). There are 13 residues in the CDR3. In DNA, the CDR3 is TGTGCCAGCAGCCCCTCAGGCCGATGGGGGCAGTACTTC. Amino acid sequence: CASSPSGRWGQYF.